These 28 T cell receptor beta chains were all obtained from the same sample, sequenced in a study of T cells in Graves' hyperthyroidism and ophthalmopathy. TCR beta CDR3 region amplification was performed from RNA transcripts. When the TCR CDR3 underwent first-round RT-PCR, the HTBI primer set was used. TCRdb independently ran MiXCR on the multiplex PCR reads; one entry per CDR3 protein. The repertoire has hundreds of thousands of distinct CDR3 sequences, 14% of them found once; the top ten carry 10% to 13%. Specimen: blood. The origin of the receptors is a woman aged 18-29 years with Graves' hyperthyroidism.

This chain joins TRBV6-1 and TRBJ2-1; 8 bases match TRBD1. The V and J ends lost 6 bases and 2 bases, in that order; junction bases with no gene match: 9. The CDR3 extends over 16 amino acids. Germline V gives CDR1 MNHNS, CDR2 SASEGT. As DNA, the CDR3 is TGTGCCAGCAGGGGACGGACAGGGATCACCTACAATGAGCAGTTCTTC. Amino acid sequence: CASRGRTGITYNEQFF.

This sequence joins TRBV2 and TRBJ2-7; 12 bases agree with TRBD2. Germline V lookup: CDR1 SNHLY, CDR2 FYNNEI. The V and J ends lost 6 bases and 3 bases, in that order; junction bases with no gene match: 6. This CDR3 has 15 amino acids. CDR3 amino acids: CASRGTSGPLYEQYF. CDR3 sequence (DNA): TGTGCCAGCAGAGGGACTAGCGGGCCCCTCTACGAGCAGTACTTC.

This clonotype was counted many times. V and J are TRBV28 and TRBJ2-2; D may be TRBD1 or TRBD2 (6 bases each). Trimming cost V 5 bases and J 5 bases, with 21 bases left between them. This CDR3 comprises 17 residues. CDR1 and CDR2 (germline): MDHEN, SYDVKM. The CDR3 protein is CASSRRVYKGGTGELFF. CDR3 DNA: TGTGCCAGCAGTCGGAGGGTTTACAAAGGGGGAACCGGGGAGCTGTTTTTT.

The chain combines TRBV4-3 with TRBJ2-3, with 10 bases lining up with TRBD2. In germline, CDR1 is LGHNA, CDR2 YSLEER. J gave up 7 bases and V 1 base, and 11 bases lay outside the gene matches. This CDR3 has 17 residues. The CDR3 protein is CASSQVPLAGVSNTQYF. The CDR3 DNA follows: TGCGCCAGCAGCCAAGTTCCCCTAGCGGGAGTATCAAATACGCAGTATTTT.

In this sample, this clonotype turned up a few times. CDR3 DNA sequence: TGTGCCAGCAGCCCGGCCGGGAGGCCGGCCAAAAACATTCAGTACTTC. Protein product: CASSPAGRPAKNIQYF. V usage is TRBV7-9 and J usage is TRBJ2-4; 7 nucleotides match TRBD2. The CDR3 loop spans 16 amino acids. CDR1 and CDR2 from the germline V gene are SEHNR and FQNEAQ (reference sequence). The V gene end was trimmed by 5 bases and the J gene end by 1 base; junction bases not matched to a gene: 8.

This chain uses TRBV15 with TRBJ2-2; no definite D call. The CDR3 sequence is 12 residues long. V lost 2 bases to trimming and J lost 5 bases, with 3 bases between them. The germline CDR1 and CDR2 sequences are LNHNV and YYDKDF (reference sequence). This chain's CDR3 is CATSRWTGELFF. DNA of the CDR3: TGTGCCACCAGCAGATGGACCGGGGAGCTGTTTTTT.

This clonotype appeared many times. The chain recombines TRBV12-3 or TRBV12-4 with TRBJ1-4; D unclear. The germline V and J ends were trimmed by 7 bases and 5 bases, with 8 bases remaining between them. The CDR3 covers 12 residues. CDR3 DNA: TGTGCCAGCAAACGACGGAATGAAAAACTGTTTTTT. Translated: CASKRRNEKLFF.

The genes are TRBV7-2 and TRBJ2-7; D unresolved. There are 13 residues in the CDR3. Germline CDR1 reads SGHTA; CDR2 reads FQGNSA. Trimming removed 3 bases from V and 7 bases from J, with 13 bases in between. The CDR3 sequence: CASSFRPLGEQYF. CDR3 nucleotides: TGTGCCAGCAGCTTCCGGCCTCTCGGTGAGCAGTACTTC.

In its sample, this clonotype was seen a few times. This chain links TRBV6-2 or TRBV6-3 with TRBJ1-4, with D possibly matching TRBD1 (6 bases). The V gene's germline CDR1 is MNHEY and CDR2 SVGEGT. The CDR3 runs to 14 residues. V was trimmed by 8 bases and J by 4 bases, leaving 14 bases between them. The CDR3 here is CASGRQGNNEKLFF. As DNA, the CDR3 is TGTGCCAGCGGACGCCAGGGGAATAATGAAAAACTGTTTTTT.

The chain links TRBV4-1 to TRBJ2-7; 8 bases line up with TRBD1. In germline, CDR1 is MGHRA, CDR2 YSYEKL. Unmatched junction bases numbered 7, after V lost 4 bases and J lost 5 bases. The CDR3 is 14 residues long. The CDR3 region has the DNA TGCGCCAGCAGCCGAACCGACAGGGGCCACGAGCAGTACTTC. As protein: CASSRTDRGHEQYF.

This clonotype has a count of ten or more. The chain recombines TRBV2 with TRBJ2-3; TRBD2 agrees at 10 bases. The CDR3 runs to 14 residues. The germline V gene encodes CDR1 SNHLY and CDR2 FYNNEI. V was clipped by 7 bases and J by 6 bases; unmatched bases: 7. CDR3 amino acids: CASTPAGGRDTQYF. In DNA, the CDR3 is TGTGCCAGCACCCCAGCGGGAGGGAGGGATACGCAGTATTTT.

This clonotype was picked up many times. The rearrangement uses TRBV20-1 and TRBJ2-7; the match to TRBD2 covers 14 bases. Losses at the gene ends were 8 bases for V and 3 bases for J; bases not matched to a gene: 15. The CDR3 is 17 amino acids. Looked up from germline, CDR1 is DFQATT and CDR2 is SNEGSKA (reference sequence). CDR3 sequence reads: CSTSGTSGSKLDYEQYF. DNA for the CDR3: TGCAGTACCAGTGGGACTAGCGGGAGTAAGCTGGACTACGAGCAGTACTTC.

This clonotype has only a few counts. This rearrangement joins TRBV12-3 or TRBV12-4 to TRBJ2-5, with a tentative D call TRBD2 (5 bases). The CDR3 has 17 amino acids. Trimming removed 5 bases from V and 1 base from J, with 20 bases in between. The CDR3 DNA sequence: TGTGCCAGCAGTCCGCCCTCTTTCACTAGGGCCCAAGAGACCCAGTACTTC. Translated: CASSPPSFTRAQETQYF.

J is TRBJ2-1 and V is TRBV5-5, with 8 bases fitting TRBD1. The CDR3 is 16 amino acids. Germline values: CDR1 SGHKS, CDR2 YYEKEE (reference sequence). The V and J ends lost 2 bases and 4 bases, in that order; junction bases with no gene match: 8. The CDR3 spells CASSLMRTGLYNEQFF. The CDR3 DNA follows: TGTGCCAGCAGCTTAATGAGGACAGGGTTATACAATGAGCAGTTCTTC.

This clonotype has a count of ten or more. The chain joins TRBV6-5 to TRBJ2-7; 10 bases fit TRBD2. Trimming cost V 2 bases and J 6 bases; bases outside gene matches: 4. CDR3 length: 14 residues. In germline, CDR1 is MNHEY, CDR2 SVGAGI. As DNA, the CDR3 is TGTGCCAGCAGTTACCCTAGCGGGAGTAGCGAGCAGTACTTC. Amino acid sequence: CASSYPSGSSEQYF.

The rearrangement uses TRBV29-1 and TRBJ2-1; D is unresolved. V was pared by 8 bases and J by 3 bases, with 20 bases between. Germline-derived CDR1 and CDR2 are SQVTM and ANQGSEA. The CDR3 contains 15 residues. This CDR3 reads CSSRTTESLYNEQFF. The CDR3 bases are TGCAGCTCGAGAACCACGGAGTCCCTCTACAATGAGCAGTTCTTC.

The chain is built from TRBV20-1 and TRBJ1-3; D is undetermined. V was pared by 0 bases and J by 0 bases, with 6 bases between. The CDR3 sequence is 14 residues long. Germline CDR1 reads DFQATT; CDR2 reads SNEGSKA (reference sequence). CDR3 region: CSARDPTSGNTIYF. The DNA for the CDR3 is TGCAGTGCTAGAGATCCGACCTCTGGAAACACCATATATTTT.

This clonotype was detected ten times or more. The rearrangement uses TRBV12-3 or TRBV12-4 and TRBJ2-7; D gene uncertain. The CDR3 runs to 13 residues. V lost 4 bases, J lost 2 bases, and 9 bases lay in between. The CDR3 reads CASSSLGPYEQYF. The CDR3 bases are TGTGCCAGCAGTTCCCTCGGGCCCTACGAGCAGTACTTC.

This clonotype was observed at least ten times. J is TRBJ2-5 and V is TRBV6-1; perhaps TRBD1 as D (6 bases). The germline V gene encodes CDR1 MNHNS and CDR2 SASEGT. The germline V and J ends were trimmed by 7 bases and 3 bases, with 15 bases remaining between them. The CDR3 runs 14 residues. This CDR3 reads CASIIGRGEETQYF. The CDR3, as DNA: TGTGCCAGCATCATTGGCAGGGGTGAAGAGACCCAGTACTTC.

This clonotype was seen repeatedly, ten times or more. The CDR3 DNA sequence: TGTGCCAGCAGGAATTCATTGGCCTTCTCCTACGAGCAGTACTTC. Its translation is CASRNSLAFSYEQYF. The V and J genes are TRBV12-3 or TRBV12-4 and TRBJ2-7; D is ambiguous. The CDR3 is made up of 15 amino acids. Trimming took off 6 bases at V and 0 bases at J, with 15 bases between the two ends.

A word on this clonotype: A read error may be the cause here, since a much bigger clone is one base away. The chain is built from TRBV7-2 and TRBJ2-7, with 8 bases that match TRBD1. Germline-derived CDR1 and CDR2 are SGHTA and FQGNSA. This CDR3 has 18 residues. J gave up 2 bases and V 5 bases, and 17 bases lay outside the gene matches. CDR3 nucleotides: TGTGCCAGCAGCCCCCGGGACAGGTTGGACCTCCGTGCCTACGAGCAGTACTTC. Protein product: CASSPRDRLDLRAYEQYF. Filled out from reference TRBV7-2 and TRBJ2-7, the complete variable domain reads GAGVSQSPSNKVTEKGKDVELRCDPISGHTALYWYRQSLGQGLEFLIYFQGNSAPDKSGLPSDRFSAERTGGSVSTLTIQRTQQEDSAVYLCASSPRDRLDLRAYEQYFGPGTRLTVT.

This clonotype was picked up a small number of times. The genes are TRBV18 and TRBJ1-6; D may be TRBD1 (5 bases). CDR3 length: 14 residues. Germline CDR1 and CDR2: KGHSH and LQKENI. V was trimmed by 2 bases and J by 7 bases, leaving 9 bases between them. In DNA, the CDR3 is TGTGCCAGCTCACCAGACAGCCAAAATTCACCCCTCCACTTT. Translated, it gives CASSPDSQNSPLHF. Full variable domain (rest looked up from reference TRBV18 and TRBJ1-6): NAGVMQNPRHLVRRRGQEARLRCSPMKGHSHVYWYRQLPEEGLKFMVYLQKENIIDESGMPKERFSAEFPKEGPSILRIQQVVRGDSAAYFCASSPDSQNSPLHFGNGTRLTVT.

CDR3 in amino acids: CSVHRRDYGYTF. In nucleotides, the CDR3 is TGCAGCGTCCATCGGCGGGACTATGGCTACACCTTC. The chain combines TRBV29-1 with TRBJ1-2; D is undetermined. Looked up from germline, CDR1 is SQVTM and CDR2 is ANQGSEA. The CDR3 has 12 residues. V lost 6 bases, J lost 3 bases, and 11 bases lay in between. Filled out from reference TRBV29-1 and TRBJ1-2, the complete variable domain reads SAVISQKPSRDICQRGTSLTIQCQVDSQVTMMFWYRQQPGQSLTLIATANQGSEATYESGFVIDKFPISRPNLTFSTLTVSNMSPEDSSIYLCSVHRRDYGYTFGSGTRLTVV.

This clonotype has at least ten counts. The V call is TRBV2, the J call TRBJ2-1, with TRBD2 matching 7 bases. This CDR3 region has 14 residues. J was trimmed by 7 bases and V by 3 bases; bases with no gene match: 6. Germline V gene data show CDR1 as SNHLY and CDR2 as FYNNEI. The CDR3 protein is CASSDRLAVNEQFF. DNA of the CDR3: TGTGCCAGCAGTGACCGGCTAGCGGTGAATGAGCAGTTCTTC.

This clonotype was counted only a few times. The V gene is TRBV28, the J gene TRBJ2-3; TRBD2 matches at 7 bases. The CDR3 is 15 residues long. The V gene's germline CDR1 is MDHEN and CDR2 SYDVKM. With V trimmed by 4 bases and J by 5 bases, 9 bases remained unmatched. The CDR3 sequence is CASSSPSGVQDTQYF. CDR3 sequence (DNA): TGTGCCAGCAGTTCACCTAGCGGAGTTCAAGATACGCAGTATTTT. Complete variable domain (other parts from reference TRBV28 and TRBJ2-3): DVKVTQSSRYLVKRTGEKVFLECVQDMDHENMFWYRQDPGLGLRLIYFSYDVKMKEKGDIPEGYSVSREKKERFSLILESASTNQTSMYLCASSSPSGVQDTQYFGPGTRLTVL.

This clonotype occurred many times. The V and J genes are TRBV11-1 and TRBJ2-1; D unclear. Germline V CDR1 and CDR2: SGHAT, FQDESV (reference sequence). This CDR3 is built from 14 residues. V was shortened by 0 bases and J by 8 bases, with 11 bases between the two germline ends. The CDR3 loop is CASSLALWYDEQFF. The CDR3 DNA sequence: TGTGCCAGCAGCTTAGCCCTATGGTATGATGAGCAGTTCTTC.

This clonotype was picked up many times. The chain recombines TRBV30 with TRBJ2-1; D is uncertain. Germline CDR1 and CDR2: GTSNPN and SVGIG (reference sequence). V was shortened by 0 bases and J by 10 bases, with 7 bases between the two germline ends. This CDR3 is 11 amino acids long. CDR3 sequence: CAWSVLSEQFF. Written as DNA, the CDR3 is TGTGCCTGGAGTGTACTCTCCGAGCAGTTCTTC.

This clonotype has at least ten counts. The chain has TRBV13 and TRBJ2-7; D may correspond to TRBD1 or TRBD2 (5 bases each). CDR1 PRHDT and CDR2 FYEKMQ come from the germline V gene (reference sequence). V was shortened by 5 bases and J by 5 bases, with 10 bases between the two germline ends. There are 12 residues in the CDR3. CDR3 coding DNA: TGTGCCAGCAGCGGGGGAACGGACGAGCAGTACTTC. It encodes CASSGGTDEQYF.